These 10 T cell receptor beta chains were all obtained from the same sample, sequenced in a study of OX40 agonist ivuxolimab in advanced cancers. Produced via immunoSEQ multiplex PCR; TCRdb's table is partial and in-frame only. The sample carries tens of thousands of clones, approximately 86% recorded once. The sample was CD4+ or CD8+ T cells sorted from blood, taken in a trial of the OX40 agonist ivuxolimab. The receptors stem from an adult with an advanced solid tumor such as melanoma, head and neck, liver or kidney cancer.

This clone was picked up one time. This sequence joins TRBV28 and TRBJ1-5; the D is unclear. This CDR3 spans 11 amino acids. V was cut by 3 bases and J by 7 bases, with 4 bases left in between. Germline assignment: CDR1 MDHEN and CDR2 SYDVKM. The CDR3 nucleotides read TGTGCCAGCAGTTTCGGCCAGCCCCAGCATTTT. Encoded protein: CASSFGQPQHF.

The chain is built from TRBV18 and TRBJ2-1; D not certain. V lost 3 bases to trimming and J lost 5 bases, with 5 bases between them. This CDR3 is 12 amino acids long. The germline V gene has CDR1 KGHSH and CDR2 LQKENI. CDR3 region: CASSPTDNEQFF. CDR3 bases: TGTGCCAGCTCACCCACGGACAATGAGCAGTTCTTC.

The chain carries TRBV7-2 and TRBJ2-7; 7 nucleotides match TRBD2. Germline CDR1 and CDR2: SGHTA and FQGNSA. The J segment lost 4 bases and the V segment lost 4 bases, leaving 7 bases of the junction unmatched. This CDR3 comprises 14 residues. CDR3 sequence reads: CASSYPGEGYEQYF. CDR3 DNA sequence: TGTGCCAGCAGCTACCCGGGGGAGGGATACGAGCAGTACTTC.

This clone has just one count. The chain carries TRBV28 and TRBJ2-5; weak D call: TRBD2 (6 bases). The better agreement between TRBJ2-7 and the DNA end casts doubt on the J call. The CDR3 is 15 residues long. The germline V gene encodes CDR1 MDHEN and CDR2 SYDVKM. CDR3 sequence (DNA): TGTGCCAGCAGCTCAGAGGGCCATAGCGGAAACGAGCAGTACTTC. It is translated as CASSSEGHSGNEQYF.

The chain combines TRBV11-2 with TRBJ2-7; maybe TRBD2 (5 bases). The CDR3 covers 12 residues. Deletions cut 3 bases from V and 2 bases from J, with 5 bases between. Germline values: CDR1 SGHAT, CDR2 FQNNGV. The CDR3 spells CASSFGTYEQYF. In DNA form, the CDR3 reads TGTGCCAGCAGCTTCGGGACCTACGAGCAGTACTTC.

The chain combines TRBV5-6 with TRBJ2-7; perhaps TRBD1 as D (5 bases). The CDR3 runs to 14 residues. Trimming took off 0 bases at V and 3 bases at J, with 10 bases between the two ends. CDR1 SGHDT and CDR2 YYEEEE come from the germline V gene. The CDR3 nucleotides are TGTGCCAGCAGCTTGGAGGGGTCCGGCTACGAGCAGTACTTC. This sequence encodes CASSLEGSGYEQYF.

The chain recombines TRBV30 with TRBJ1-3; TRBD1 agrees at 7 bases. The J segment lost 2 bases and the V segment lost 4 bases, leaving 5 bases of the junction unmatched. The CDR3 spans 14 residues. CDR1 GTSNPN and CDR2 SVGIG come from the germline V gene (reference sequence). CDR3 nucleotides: TGTGCCTGGAAAGTACAGGGGACTGGAAACACCATATATTTT. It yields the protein CAWKVQGTGNTIYF.

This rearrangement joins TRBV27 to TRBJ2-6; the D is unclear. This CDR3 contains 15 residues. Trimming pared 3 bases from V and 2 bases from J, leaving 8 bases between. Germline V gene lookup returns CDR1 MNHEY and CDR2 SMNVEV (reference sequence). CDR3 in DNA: TGTGCCAGCAGTTTGGGGTTCGCTGGGGCCAACGTCCTGACTTTC. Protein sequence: CASSLGFAGANVLTF.

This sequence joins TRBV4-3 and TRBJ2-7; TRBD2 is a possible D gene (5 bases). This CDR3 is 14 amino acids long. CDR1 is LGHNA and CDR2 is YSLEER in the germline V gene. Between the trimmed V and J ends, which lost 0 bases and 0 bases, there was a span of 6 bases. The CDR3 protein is CASSQDGSSYEQYF. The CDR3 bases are TGCGCCAGCAGCCAAGATGGGAGCTCCTACGAGCAGTACTTC.

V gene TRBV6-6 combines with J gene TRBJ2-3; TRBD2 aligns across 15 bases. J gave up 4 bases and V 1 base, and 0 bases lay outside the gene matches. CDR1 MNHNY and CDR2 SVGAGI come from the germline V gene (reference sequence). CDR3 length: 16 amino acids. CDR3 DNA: TGTGCCAGCAGTTACTGGACTAGCGGGGGGGCAGATACGCAGTATTTT. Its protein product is CASSYWTSGGADTQYF.